This T cell receptor beta chain was obtained from a study of vaccination effects on CD4 cells after COVID-19. With regard to this clone: Its matching antigen is unknown.

General study points: Few convalescent patients were included, and no early post-infection timepoints were sampled.

Antigen-specific CD4+ T cell clonotypes were called by their expansion after viral peptide-pool culture in ViraFEST. After around nine days in culture, the CD4+ T cells were isolated. Each culture had half its medium swapped for IL-2 medium on days 3 and 7. Sequenced by immunoSEQ multiplex PCR; TCRdb stores in-frame clones only, minus some. Found here are tens of thousands of clones, 70% of them singletons; the top ten hold approximately 15%. This clonotype was obtained from a human donor who received a COVID-19 vaccine. The starting material was CD4+ T cells from PBMCs cultured with HCoV-229E spike peptides, obtained before COVID-19 vaccination.

The CDR3 loop is CASSLAGASYNEQFF. DNA of the CDR3: TGTGCCAGCAGTTTAGCGGGGGCCTCCTACAATGAGCAGTTCTTC. The chain links TRBV6-6 to TRBJ2-1; TRBD2 aligns across 9 bases. Germline V CDR1 and CDR2: MNHNY, SVGAGI (reference sequence). The length of the CDR3 is 15 residues. Trimming cost V 4 bases and J 0 bases; bases outside gene matches: 1.